These 32 T cell receptor beta chains were all obtained from the same sample, sequenced in a study of OX40 agonist ivuxolimab in advanced cancers. The assay was immunoSEQ multiplex PCR, and TCRdb's table has in-frame clones only and misses some. The table lists roughly 35,000 clones, more than 85% of them singletons. The specimen was CD4+ or CD8+ T cells sorted from blood, collected in a trial of the OX40 agonist ivuxolimab. Every receptor here comes from an adult with an advanced solid tumor such as melanoma, head and neck, liver or kidney cancer.

The CDR3, as DNA: TGTGCCAGCAGCCCGACTAGCGGGAGCCAAGAGACCCAGTACTTC. This sequence encodes CASSPTSGSQETQYF. The rearrangement links TRBV5-5 to TRBJ2-5, with 12 positions matching TRBD2. The germline gives CDR1 SGHKS, CDR2 YYEKEE (reference sequence). The V gene end was trimmed by 4 bases and the J gene end by 1 base; junction bases not matched to a gene: 2. This CDR3 is 15 amino acids long.

This clone has only a few counts. V is TRBV11-2 and J is TRBJ1-2; 7 nucleotides agree with TRBD1. V shed 5 bases and J 2 bases; nucleotides not matched to a gene: 5. Germline CDR1 is SGHAT and CDR2 is FQNNGV. The CDR3 contains 14 residues. The CDR3 nucleotides are TGTGCCAGCAGCAACTCGACAGGGAACTATGGCTACACCTTC. This sequence encodes CASSNSTGNYGYTF.

The CDR3 coding sequence is TGTGCCACCAGCAGAGAAGCGACGGGGAACTATGGCTACACCTTC. It translates to CATSREATGNYGYTF. The chain joins TRBV15 to TRBJ1-2; D ambiguous. Germline V gives CDR1 LNHNV, CDR2 YYDKDF (reference sequence). Trimming removed 0 bases at V and 2 bases at J, with 10 bases between. This CDR3 is 15 amino acids long.

This chain joins TRBV29-1 and TRBJ1-1; no clear D gene. Germline assignment: CDR1 SQVTM and CDR2 ANQGSEA. CDR3 size: 13 residues. V shed 4 bases and J shed 1 base, with 10 bases lying between them. The CDR3 spells CSVGGSWNTEAFF. CDR3 nucleotides: TGCAGCGTTGGTGGGAGTTGGAACACTGAAGCTTTCTTT.

V and J are TRBV10-1 and TRBJ2-3, with no clear D. CDR3 length: 13 amino acids. V lost 4 bases to trimming and J lost 6 bases, with 11 bases between them. Germline V gene sequence: CDR1 WNHNN, CDR2 SYGVQD (reference sequence). CDR3 sequence reads: CASSGTQLDTQYF. CDR3 DNA: TGCGCCAGCAGTGGGACCCAACTTGATACGCAGTATTTT.

The V call is TRBV6-5, the J call TRBJ1-3; no reliable D call. Trimming left V 0 bases short and J 2 bases short, with 11 bases between. Germline V lookup: CDR1 MNHEY, CDR2 SVGAGI. The CDR3 loop spans 16 amino acids. This CDR3 reads CASSYSQLSAGNTIYF. DNA for the CDR3: TGTGCCAGCAGTTACTCACAGCTCTCTGCTGGAAACACCATATATTTT.

The rearrangement joins TRBV19 to TRBJ2-3; 7 positions match TRBD1. With 5 bases clipped from V and 5 bases from J, the junction kept 10 bases outside the gene matches. The CDR3 covers 15 residues. CDR1 is LNHDA and CDR2 is SQIVND in the germline V gene (reference sequence). The CDR3 reads CASSFKTGLEDTQYF. The CDR3 nucleotides are TGTGCCAGTAGTTTTAAGACAGGGTTAGAAGATACGCAGTATTTT.

The CDR3 bases are TGTGCCAGCAGTGAAGGATTAGGGACAGTTGGCGGCTACACCTTC. This sequence encodes CASSEGLGTVGGYTF. The chain joins TRBV6-1 to TRBJ1-2; 7 nucleotides match TRBD1. This CDR3 is built from 15 residues. V shed 1 base, J shed 8 bases, and the junction held 10 bases outside the gene matches. Looked up from germline, CDR1 is MNHNS and CDR2 is SASEGT.

V is TRBV9 and J is TRBJ2-7; TRBD1 matches 8 bases. The germline gives CDR1 SGDLS, CDR2 YYNGEE. With 3 bases clipped from V and 4 bases from J, the junction kept 3 bases outside the gene matches. The CDR3 extends over 13 amino acids. The CDR3 reads CASSAGTGYEQYF. The CDR3 DNA is TGTGCCAGCAGCGCCGGGACAGGATACGAGCAGTACTTC.

The chain uses TRBV4-2 and TRBJ2-2, with 7 bases matching TRBD2. The germline V gene has CDR1 LGHNA and CDR2 YNFKEQ. CDR3 size: 16 residues. The junction had 9 bases not matched to a gene; V was cut back by 4 bases and J by 4 bases. CDR3 protein: CASSPTLTSLTGELFF. The CDR3 region has the DNA TGTGCCAGCAGCCCCACCCTGACTAGCCTCACCGGGGAGCTGTTTTTT.

This chain joins TRBV2 and TRBJ2-3; tentatively, D is TRBD1 or TRBD2 (6 bases each). Trimming stripped 8 bases from V and 3 bases from J, with 21 bases between. The CDR3 has 16 residues. CDR1 and CDR2 (germline): SNHLY, FYNNEI. CDR3 coding DNA: TGTGCCAGCGAGGGAGCGCGGCAAGGGGGGACAGATACGCAGTATTTT. The encoded protein is CASEGARQGGTDTQYF. The full variable domain, in which reference TRBV2 and TRBJ2-3 provide the parts outside the CDR3, is EPEVTQTPSHQVTQMGQEVILRCVPISNHLYFYWYRQILGQKVEFLVSFYNNEISEKSEIFDDQFSVERPDGSNFTLKIRSTKLEDSAMYFCASEGARQGGTDTQYFGPGTRLTVL.

This clone was detected a few times. At one of its ends the junction is not consistent with the germline gene, which may arise from a read error. This chain connects TRBV6-1 to TRBJ1-3; 7 bases align to TRBD1. The CDR3 has 14 amino acids. Germline lookup yields CDR1 MNHNS and CDR2 SASEGT. CDR3 in DNA: TGTGCCAGCATTGCATCCGGGACAGCCTACCCATCGGATTTT. Its protein is CASIASGTAYPSDF.

A few counts support this clone. V usage is TRBV6-1 and J usage is TRBJ2-1; D might be TRBD1 (6 bases). Germline V gene lookup returns CDR1 MNHNS and CDR2 SASEGT. V lost 1 base, J lost 4 bases, and 14 bases lay in between. The length of the CDR3 is 16 residues. The CDR3: CASSEEGVRGYNEQFF. DNA of the CDR3: TGTGCCAGCAGTGAAGAAGGGGTTAGGGGGTACAATGAGCAGTTCTTC.

The chain combines TRBV27 with TRBJ1-2, with 7 bases aligning to TRBD1. J lost 8 bases, V lost 4 bases, and 4 bases had no gene match. Germline CDR1 reads MNHEY; CDR2 reads SMNVEV (reference sequence). The CDR3 runs to 12 residues. The CDR3, as DNA: TGTGCCAGCAGTTCCAACAGGGGCGGCTACACCTTC. Translation: CASSSNRGGYTF.

The J gene is TRBJ1-1, the V gene TRBV7-9; no clear D gene. The CDR3 extends over 11 amino acids. Trimming removed 1 base from V and 7 bases from J, with 4 bases in between. CDR1 is SEHNR and CDR2 is FQNEAQ in the germline V gene (reference sequence). CDR3 nucleotides: TGTGCCAGCAGCTTAGGGGGTGAAGCTTTCTTT. Encoded protein: CASSLGGEAFF.

This chain uses TRBV5-1 with TRBJ2-3, with 7 bases identical to TRBD2. Per the germline V gene, CDR1 is SGHRS and CDR2 is YFSETQ. After removal of 0 bases from V and 3 bases from J, the junction contained 16 bases not matched to a gene. The CDR3 sequence is 19 residues long. The chain's CDR3 is CASSLGYGGSREVTDTQYF. Written as DNA, the CDR3 is TGCGCCAGCAGCTTGGGTTACGGGGGAAGTCGGGAGGTAACAGATACGCAGTATTTT.

The rearrangement links TRBV15 to TRBJ1-2; no clear D. V lost 3 bases and J lost 0, with 14 bases in between. CDR1 and CDR2 from the germline V gene are LNHNV and YYDKDF (reference sequence). This CDR3 region has 16 residues. The CDR3 loop is CATSSYKTLPNYGYTF. CDR3 sequence (DNA): TGTGCCACCAGCAGCTATAAAACCCTACCTAACTATGGCTACACCTTC. Looking up the rest from reference TRBV15 and TRBJ1-2 gives the full variable domain: DAMVIQNPRYQVTQFGKPVTLSCSQTLNHNVMYWYQQKSSQAPKLLFHYYDKDFNNEADTPDNFQSRRPNTSFCFLDIRSPGLGDTAMYLCATSSYKTLPNYGYTFGSGTRLTVV.

This chain connects TRBV18 to TRBJ1-1; D is perhaps TRBD1 (5 bases). Trimming cost V 5 bases and J 1 base, with 11 bases left between them. The CDR3 loop spans 14 amino acids. Germline CDR1 is KGHSH and CDR2 is LQKENI. CDR3 DNA: TGTGCCAGCTCATCGGCGGGGGGGAACACTGAAGCTTTCTTT. It specifies CASSSAGGNTEAFF. Full variable domain (outside the CDR3, taken from reference TRBV18 and TRBJ1-1): NAGVMQNPRHLVRRRGQEARLRCSPMKGHSHVYWYRQLPEEGLKFMVYLQKENIIDESGMPKERFSAEFPKEGPSILRIQQVVRGDSAAYFCASSSAGGNTEAFFGQGTRLTVV.

The V gene is TRBV5-1, the J gene TRBJ2-5; D is uncertain. Trimming removed 0 bases at V and 2 bases at J, with 2 bases between. Per germline, CDR1 SGHRS and CDR2 YFSETQ. The CDR3 has 12 amino acids. CDR3 loop: CASSLGQETQYF. CDR3 DNA sequence: TGCGCCAGCAGCTTGGGTCAAGAGACCCAGTACTTC.

V usage is TRBV9 and J usage is TRBJ2-5; unclear D gene. The J call is uncertain, as TRBJ2-7 better fits the DNA end. The CDR3 is 14 amino acids. The germline CDR1 and CDR2 sequences are SGDLS and YYNGEE. CDR3 in amino acids: CASSPRLFSYEQYF. The CDR3 nucleotides read TGTGCCAGCAGCCCCCGACTTTTCTCCTACGAGCAGTACTTC.

CDR3 residues: CASKGTAGSPLHF. In DNA form, the CDR3 reads TGTGCCAGCAAGGGGACGGCGGGTTCACCCCTCCACTTT. V is TRBV7-2 and J is TRBJ1-6, with D maybe TRBD1 (5 bases). CDR1 SGHTA and CDR2 FQGNSA come from the germline V gene. V lost 7 bases to trimming and J lost 9 bases, with 13 bases between them. The CDR3 totals 13 residues.

V usage is TRBV7-3 and J usage is TRBJ2-2; D is undetermined. There are 15 residues in the CDR3. Trimming cost V 1 base and J 1 base, with 7 bases left between them. Germline V gene lookup returns CDR1 SGHTA and CDR2 FQGTGA. The DNA of the CDR3 is TGTGCCAGCAGCTTAATGGGGTTGAACACCGGGGAGCTGTTTTTT. This sequence encodes CASSLMGLNTGELFF.

The chain carries TRBV28 and TRBJ1-2; possible D gene TRBD1, 6 bases. The CDR3 sequence is 13 residues long. V was shortened by 4 bases and J by 4 bases, with 10 bases between the two germline ends. CDR1 MDHEN and CDR2 SYDVKM come from the germline V gene. The CDR3 loop is CASSSPGAYGYTF. In DNA, the CDR3 is TGTGCCAGCAGTTCCCCAGGGGCCTATGGCTACACCTTC.

DNA of the CDR3: TGTGCCAGCAGCCCCCCCCGGGGGGGCGGGACAGATACGCAGTATTTT. Protein: CASSPPRGGGTDTQYF. The chain recombines TRBV7-9 with TRBJ2-3, with TRBD2 matching 8 bases. Germline V CDR1 and CDR2: SEHNR, FQNEAQ (reference sequence). Unmatched junction bases numbered 10, after V lost 5 bases and J lost 3 bases. The CDR3 spans 16 residues.

The chain links TRBV7-2 to TRBJ2-3, with D possibly TRBD2 on 6 matching bases. V was cut by 5 bases and J by 3 bases, with 15 bases left in between. The CDR3 loop spans 15 amino acids. Germline assignment: CDR1 SGHTA and CDR2 FQGNSA. The CDR3 loop is CASSPAGTRTDTQYF. DNA for the CDR3: TGTGCCAGCAGCCCGGCGGGAACAAGGACAGATACGCAGTATTTT.

The CDR3 bases are TGTGCCAGCAGCTTGCTGGTCCAGGGCACCGGGGAGCTGTTTTTT. Translating gives CASSLLVQGTGELFF. The V gene is TRBV5-6, the J gene TRBJ2-2, with D tentatively TRBD1 (5 bases). Trimming took 1 base from V and 4 from J, leaving 11 bases between them. Germline V gives CDR1 SGHDT, CDR2 YYEEEE. The CDR3 runs 15 residues.

The rearrangement links TRBV20-1 to TRBJ2-7; TRBD1 aligns across 9 bases. V lost 5 bases, J lost 4 bases, and 0 bases stayed unmatched. This CDR3 has 11 residues. Germline CDR1 reads DFQATT; CDR2 reads SNEGSKA (reference sequence). The DNA of the CDR3 is TGCAGTGCTGACAGGGGGTACGAGCAGTACTTC. Translated: CSADRGYEQYF.

The table lists this clone with a count of one. The chain uses TRBV5-1 and TRBJ2-7; D could derive from TRBD1 or TRBD2 (5 bases each). The germline V gene has CDR1 SGHRS and CDR2 YFSETQ. The CDR3 has 12 residues. V was trimmed by 0 bases and J by 4 bases, leaving 5 bases between them. The CDR3 DNA reads as TGCGCCAGCAGCTTGGGGGGGTACGAGCAGTACTTC. This encodes CASSLGGYEQYF.

This sequence joins TRBV15 and TRBJ1-1; possible D gene TRBD1, 5 bases. V lost 3 bases to trimming and J lost 1 base, with 6 bases between them. Germline CDR1 is LNHNV and CDR2 is YYDKDF (reference sequence). The CDR3 consists of 13 residues. CDR3 sequence reads: CATSSDRNTEAFF. In DNA, the CDR3 is TGTGCCACCAGCAGTGACAGGAACACTGAAGCTTTCTTT.

The V gene is TRBV7-2, the J gene TRBJ2-4, with D perhaps assigned TRBD1 or TRBD2 (5 bases each). Trimming shortened V by 5 bases and J by 1 base, and 15 bases separated the two germline ends. The CDR3 runs 16 residues. The V gene's germline CDR1 is SGHTA and CDR2 FQGNSA. The CDR3: CASSPEGPWAKNIQYF. CDR3 nucleotides: TGTGCCAGCAGCCCCGAGGGACCCTGGGCCAAAAACATTCAGTACTTC.

This chain joins TRBV11-2 and TRBJ2-5, with 11 bases aligning to TRBD2. CDR3 length: 15 amino acids. CDR1 and CDR2 from the germline V gene are SGHAT and FQNNGV. Trimming cost V 4 bases and J 5 bases; bases outside gene matches: 6. The CDR3 sequence: CASSSSIAGGETQYF. DNA of the CDR3: TGTGCCAGCAGCTCGTCCATAGCGGGAGGGGAGACCCAGTACTTC.

This clone was seen once. This chain connects TRBV7-3 to TRBJ2-2; D gene ambiguous. V shed 2 bases and J shed 7 bases, with 8 bases lying between them. The CDR3 loop spans 13 amino acids. The germline V gene has CDR1 SGHTA and CDR2 FQGTGA. CDR3: CASSLYPGGELFF. The CDR3 nucleotides read TGTGCCAGCAGCTTATATCCGGGCGGGGAGCTGTTTTTT.